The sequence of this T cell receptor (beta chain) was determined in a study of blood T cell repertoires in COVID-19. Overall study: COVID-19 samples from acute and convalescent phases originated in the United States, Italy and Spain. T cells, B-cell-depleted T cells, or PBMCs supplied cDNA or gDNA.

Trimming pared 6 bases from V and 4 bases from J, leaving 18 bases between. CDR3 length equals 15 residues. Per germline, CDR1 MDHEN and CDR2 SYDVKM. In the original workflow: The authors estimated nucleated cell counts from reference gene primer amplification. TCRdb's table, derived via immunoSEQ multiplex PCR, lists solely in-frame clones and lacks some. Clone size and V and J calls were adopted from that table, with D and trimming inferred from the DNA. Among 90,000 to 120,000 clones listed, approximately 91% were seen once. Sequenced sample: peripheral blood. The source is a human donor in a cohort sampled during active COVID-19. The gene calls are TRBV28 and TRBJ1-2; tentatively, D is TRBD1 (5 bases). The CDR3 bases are TGTGCCAGCAGCCCCACCATAAGACAGACCTATGGCTACACCTTC. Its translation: CASSPTIRQTYGYTF.